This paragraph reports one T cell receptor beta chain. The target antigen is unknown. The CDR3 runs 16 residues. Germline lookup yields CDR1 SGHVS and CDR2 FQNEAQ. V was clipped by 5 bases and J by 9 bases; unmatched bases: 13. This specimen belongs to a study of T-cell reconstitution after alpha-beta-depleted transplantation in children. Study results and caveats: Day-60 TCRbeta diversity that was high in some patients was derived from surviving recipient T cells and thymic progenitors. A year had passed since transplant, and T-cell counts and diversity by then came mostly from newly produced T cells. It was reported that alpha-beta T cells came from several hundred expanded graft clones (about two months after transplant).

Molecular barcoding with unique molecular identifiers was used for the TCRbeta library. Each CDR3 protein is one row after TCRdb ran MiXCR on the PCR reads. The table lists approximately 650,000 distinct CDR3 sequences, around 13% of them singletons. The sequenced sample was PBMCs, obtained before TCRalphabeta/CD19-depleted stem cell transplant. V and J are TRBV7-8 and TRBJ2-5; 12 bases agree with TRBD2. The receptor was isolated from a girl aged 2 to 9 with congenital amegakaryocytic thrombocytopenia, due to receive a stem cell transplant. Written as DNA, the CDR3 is TGTGCCAGCAGCCAACTAGCGGGAGGCCCTCAGGGTGCCCAGTACTTC. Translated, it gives CASSQLAGGPQGAQYF.